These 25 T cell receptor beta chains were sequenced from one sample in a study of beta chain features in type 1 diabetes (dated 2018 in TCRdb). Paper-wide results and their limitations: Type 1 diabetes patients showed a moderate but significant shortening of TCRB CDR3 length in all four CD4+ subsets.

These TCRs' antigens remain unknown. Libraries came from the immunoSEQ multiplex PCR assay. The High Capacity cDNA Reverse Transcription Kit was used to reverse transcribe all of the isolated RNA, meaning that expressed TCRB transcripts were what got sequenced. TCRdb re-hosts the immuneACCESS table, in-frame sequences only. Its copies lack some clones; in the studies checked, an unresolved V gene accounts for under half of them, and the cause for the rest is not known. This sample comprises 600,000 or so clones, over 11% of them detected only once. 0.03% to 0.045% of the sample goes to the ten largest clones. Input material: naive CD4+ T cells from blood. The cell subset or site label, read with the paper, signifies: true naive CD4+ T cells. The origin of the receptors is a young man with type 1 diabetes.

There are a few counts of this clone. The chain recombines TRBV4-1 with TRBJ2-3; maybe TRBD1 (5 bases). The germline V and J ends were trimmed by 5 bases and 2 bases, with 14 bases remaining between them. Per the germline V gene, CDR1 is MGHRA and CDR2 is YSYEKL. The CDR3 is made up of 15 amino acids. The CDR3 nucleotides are TGCGCCAGCAGCTTTCAAGGGGATACCACAGATACGCAGTATTTT. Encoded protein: CASSFQGDTTDTQYF.

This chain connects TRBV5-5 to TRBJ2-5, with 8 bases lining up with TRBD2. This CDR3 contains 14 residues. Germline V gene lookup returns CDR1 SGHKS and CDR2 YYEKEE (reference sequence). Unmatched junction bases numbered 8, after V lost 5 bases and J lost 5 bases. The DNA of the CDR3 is TGTGCCAGCAGACCACCCCCGGGAGGGGAGACCCAGTACTTC. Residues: CASRPPPGGETQYF.

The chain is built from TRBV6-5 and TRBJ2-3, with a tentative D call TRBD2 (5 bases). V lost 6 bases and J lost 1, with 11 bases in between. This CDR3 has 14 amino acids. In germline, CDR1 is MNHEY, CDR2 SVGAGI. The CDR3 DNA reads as TGTGCCAGCAGCCTCCCCGGGGGCACAGATACGCAGTATTTT. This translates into CASSLPGGTDTQYF.

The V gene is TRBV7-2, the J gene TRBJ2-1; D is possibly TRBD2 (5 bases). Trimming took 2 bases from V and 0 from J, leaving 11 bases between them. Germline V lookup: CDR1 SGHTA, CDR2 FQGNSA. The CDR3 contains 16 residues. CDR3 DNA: TGTGCCAGCAGCTTAACGAAAGGGAGCTCCTACAATGAGCAGTTCTTC. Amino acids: CASSLTKGSSYNEQFF.

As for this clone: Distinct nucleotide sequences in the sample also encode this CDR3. The CDR3 DNA sequence: TGTGCCAGCAGTTACTCGGGACTAGCGGGTTACAATGAGCAGTTCTTC. This sequence encodes CASSYSGLAGYNEQFF. The chain has TRBV6-5 and TRBJ2-1; 12 nucleotides align to TRBD2. This CDR3 spans 16 amino acids. The V gene end was trimmed by 0 bases and the J gene end by 4 bases; junction bases not matched to a gene: 1. Germline lookup yields CDR1 MNHEY and CDR2 SVGAGI.

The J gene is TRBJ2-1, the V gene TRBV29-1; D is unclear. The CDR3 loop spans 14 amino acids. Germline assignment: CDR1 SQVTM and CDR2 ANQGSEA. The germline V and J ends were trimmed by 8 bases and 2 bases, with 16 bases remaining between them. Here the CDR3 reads CSLLRANTYNEQFF. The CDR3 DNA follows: TGCAGCCTGCTTAGGGCAAACACCTACAATGAGCAGTTCTTC.

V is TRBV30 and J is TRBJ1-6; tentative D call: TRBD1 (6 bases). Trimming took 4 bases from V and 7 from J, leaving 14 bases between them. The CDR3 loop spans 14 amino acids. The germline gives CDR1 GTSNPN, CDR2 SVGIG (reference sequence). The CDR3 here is CAWILQGGNSPLHF. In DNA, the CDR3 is TGTGCCTGGATTCTACAGGGAGGAAATTCACCCCTCCACTTT.

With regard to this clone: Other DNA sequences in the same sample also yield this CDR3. CDR3 amino acids: CASSVETDTQYF. The CDR3 nucleotides read TGTGCCAGCAGCGTAGAGACGGATACGCAGTATTTT. This rearrangement joins TRBV9 to TRBJ2-3; D is unclear. V lost 0 bases to trimming and J lost 6 bases, with 5 bases between them. Germline V gene sequence: CDR1 SGDLS, CDR2 YYNGEE. This CDR3 comprises 12 residues.

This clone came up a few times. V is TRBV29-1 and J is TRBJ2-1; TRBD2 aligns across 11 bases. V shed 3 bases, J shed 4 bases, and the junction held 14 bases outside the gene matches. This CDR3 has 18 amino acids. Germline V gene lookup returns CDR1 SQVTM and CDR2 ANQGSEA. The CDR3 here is CSVDLLAGGLAGYNEQFF. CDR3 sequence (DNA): TGCAGCGTTGATCTTCTAGCGGGAGGTTTGGCTGGGTACAATGAGCAGTTCTTC.

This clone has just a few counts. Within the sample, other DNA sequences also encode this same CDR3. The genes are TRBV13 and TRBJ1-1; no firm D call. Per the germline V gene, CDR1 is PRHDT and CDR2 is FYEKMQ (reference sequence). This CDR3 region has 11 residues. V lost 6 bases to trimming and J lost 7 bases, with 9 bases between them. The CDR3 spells CASSLWGEAFF. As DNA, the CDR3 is TGTGCCAGCAGTCTTTGGGGTGAAGCTTTCTTT. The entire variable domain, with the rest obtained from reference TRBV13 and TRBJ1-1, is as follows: AAGVIQSPRHLIKEKRETATLKCYPIPRHDTVYWYQQGPGQDPQFLISFYEKMQSDKGSIPDRFSAQQFSDYHSELNMSSLELGDSALYFCASSLWGEAFFGQGTRLTVV.

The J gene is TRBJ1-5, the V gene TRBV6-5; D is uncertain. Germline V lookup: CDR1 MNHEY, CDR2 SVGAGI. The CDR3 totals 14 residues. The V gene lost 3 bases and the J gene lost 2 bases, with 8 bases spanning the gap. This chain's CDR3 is CASSYGYGNQPQHF. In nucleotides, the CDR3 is TGTGCCAGCAGTTATGGATATGGCAATCAGCCCCAGCATTTT.

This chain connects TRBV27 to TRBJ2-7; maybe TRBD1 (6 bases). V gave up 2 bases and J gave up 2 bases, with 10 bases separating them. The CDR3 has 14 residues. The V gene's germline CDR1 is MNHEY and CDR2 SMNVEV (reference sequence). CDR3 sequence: CASSLVGQPYEQYF. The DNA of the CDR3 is TGTGCCAGCAGTTTAGTCGGACAGCCCTACGAGCAGTACTTC.

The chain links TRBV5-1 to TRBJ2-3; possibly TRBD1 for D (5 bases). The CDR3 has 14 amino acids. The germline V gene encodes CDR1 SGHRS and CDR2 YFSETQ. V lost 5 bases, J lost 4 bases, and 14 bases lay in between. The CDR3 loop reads CASSYITGPDTQYF. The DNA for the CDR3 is TGCGCCAGCAGTTACATAACAGGACCAGATACGCAGTATTTT.

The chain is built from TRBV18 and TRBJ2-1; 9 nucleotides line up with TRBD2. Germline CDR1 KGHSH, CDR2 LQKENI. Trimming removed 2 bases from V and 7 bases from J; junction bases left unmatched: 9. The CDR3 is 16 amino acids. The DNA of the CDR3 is TGTGCCAGCTCACCATGGGTAGGACTAGCGAATAATGAGCAGTTCTTC. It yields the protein CASSPWVGLANNEQFF.

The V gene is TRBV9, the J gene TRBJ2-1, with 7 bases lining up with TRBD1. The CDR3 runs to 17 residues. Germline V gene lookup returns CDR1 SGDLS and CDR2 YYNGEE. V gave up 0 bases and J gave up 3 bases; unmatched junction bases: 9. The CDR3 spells CASSVVGTTGIYNEQFF. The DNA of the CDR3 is TGTGCCAGCAGCGTAGTGGGAACGACAGGGATCTACAATGAGCAGTTCTTC.

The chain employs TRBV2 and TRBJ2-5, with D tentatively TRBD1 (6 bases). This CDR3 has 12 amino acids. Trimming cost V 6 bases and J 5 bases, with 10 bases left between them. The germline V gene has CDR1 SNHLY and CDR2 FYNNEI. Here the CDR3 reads CASRLGAETQYF. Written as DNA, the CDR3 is TGTGCCAGCAGGCTGGGGGCGGAGACCCAGTACTTC.

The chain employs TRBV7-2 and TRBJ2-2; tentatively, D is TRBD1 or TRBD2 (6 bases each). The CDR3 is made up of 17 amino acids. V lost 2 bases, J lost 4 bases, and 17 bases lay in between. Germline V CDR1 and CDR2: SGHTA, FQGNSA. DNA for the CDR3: TGTGCCAGCAGCTTAAACCGGCCCGGAGGGGGCACCGGGGAGCTGTTTTTT. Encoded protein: CASSLNRPGGGTGELFF.

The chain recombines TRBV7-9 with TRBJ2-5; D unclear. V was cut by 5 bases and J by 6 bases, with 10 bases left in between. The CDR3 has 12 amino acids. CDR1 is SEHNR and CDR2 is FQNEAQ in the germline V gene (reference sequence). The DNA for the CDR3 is TGTGCCAGCAGCCCTGTCACGAAGACCCAGTACTTC. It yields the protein CASSPVTKTQYF.

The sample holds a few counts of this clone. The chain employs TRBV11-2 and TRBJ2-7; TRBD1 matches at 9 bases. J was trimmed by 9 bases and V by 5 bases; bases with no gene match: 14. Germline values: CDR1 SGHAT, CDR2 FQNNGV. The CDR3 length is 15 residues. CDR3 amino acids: CASSVSGTGSLGQYF. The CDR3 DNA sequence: TGTGCCAGCAGCGTATCCGGGACAGGGTCCTTGGGGCAGTACTTC.

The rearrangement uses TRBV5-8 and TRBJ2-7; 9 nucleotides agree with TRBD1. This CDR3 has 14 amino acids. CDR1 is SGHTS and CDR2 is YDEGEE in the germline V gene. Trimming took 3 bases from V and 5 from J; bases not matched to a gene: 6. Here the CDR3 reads CASSYRQGGNEQYF. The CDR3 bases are TGTGCCAGCAGCTATCGACAGGGGGGTAACGAGCAGTACTTC.

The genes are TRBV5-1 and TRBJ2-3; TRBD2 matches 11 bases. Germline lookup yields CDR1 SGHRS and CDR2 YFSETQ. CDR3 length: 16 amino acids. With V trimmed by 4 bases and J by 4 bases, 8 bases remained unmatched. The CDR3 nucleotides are TGCGCCAGCAGCCCCAATAGCGGGAGGGATGCAGATACGCAGTATTTT. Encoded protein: CASSPNSGRDADTQYF.

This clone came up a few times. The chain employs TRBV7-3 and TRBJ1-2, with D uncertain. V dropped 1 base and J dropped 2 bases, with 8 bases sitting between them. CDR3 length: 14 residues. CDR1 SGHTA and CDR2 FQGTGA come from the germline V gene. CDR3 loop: CASSLKDGNYGYTF. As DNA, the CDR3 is TGTGCCAGCAGCTTAAAGGACGGGAACTATGGCTACACCTTC.

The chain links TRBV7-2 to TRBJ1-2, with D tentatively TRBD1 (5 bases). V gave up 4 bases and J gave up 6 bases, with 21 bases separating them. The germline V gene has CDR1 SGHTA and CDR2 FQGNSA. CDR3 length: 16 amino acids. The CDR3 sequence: CASSYTQQGVGDGYTF. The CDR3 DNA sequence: TGTGCCAGCAGCTATACACAACAAGGAGTGGGGGATGGCTACACCTTC. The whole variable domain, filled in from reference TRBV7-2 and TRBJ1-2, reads GAGVSQSPSNKVTEKGKDVELRCDPISGHTALYWYRQSLGQGLEFLIYFQGNSAPDKSGLPSDRFSAERTGGSVSTLTIQRTQQEDSAVYLCASSYTQQGVGDGYTFGSGTRLTVV.

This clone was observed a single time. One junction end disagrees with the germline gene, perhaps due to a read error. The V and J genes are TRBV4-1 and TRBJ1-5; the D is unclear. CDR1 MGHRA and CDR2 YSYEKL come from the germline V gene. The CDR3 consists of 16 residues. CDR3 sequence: CASSHALEEGVQPQHF. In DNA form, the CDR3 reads TGTGCCAGCAGCCATGCGTTGGAAGAGGGCGTCCAGCCCCAGCATTTT.

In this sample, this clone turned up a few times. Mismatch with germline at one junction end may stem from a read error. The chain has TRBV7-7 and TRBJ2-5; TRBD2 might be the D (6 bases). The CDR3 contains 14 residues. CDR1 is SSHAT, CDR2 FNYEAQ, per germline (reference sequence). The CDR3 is CASSAGTGKDDQYF. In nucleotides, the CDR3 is TGTGCTAGCAGCGCGGGGACGGGGAAAGATGACCAGTACTTC. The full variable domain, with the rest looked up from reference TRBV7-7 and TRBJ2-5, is GAGVSQSPRYKVTKRGQDVTLRCDPISSHATLYWYQQALGQGPEFLTYFNYEAQPDKSGLPSDRFSAERPEGSISTLTIQRTEQRDSAMYRCASSAGTGKDDQYFGPGTRLLVL.